The rows below give T cell receptor beta chains drawn from one sample of a study of T cells in localized non-small cell lung cancer. Libraries were prepared by immunoSEQ multiplex PCR; TCRdb keeps only in-frame clonotypes and omits some of them. The table lists about 24,000 clones, 80% to 85% of them singletons. The sample was PBMCs, taken before any cancer treatment. These receptors all come from a man aged 35-69 years with stage II lung adenocarcinoma. Both conserved end residues are part of each CDR3. D genes are given only for firm matches. The size field is filled for only some rows; it gives once, few, many or a size class.

CDR3 protein: CASSLISIGGRTNYGYTF; CDR3 DNA: TGTGCCAGCAGCTTGATTAGTATTGGGGGCAGGACTAACTATGGCTACACCTTC; J gene: TRBJ1-2; clone size: NA; D gene: NA; V gene: TRBV5-4
CDR3 protein: CASSLEWGTGTMNTEAFF; CDR3 DNA: TGTGCCAGCAGCTTGGAGTGGGGGACAGGGACTATGAACACTGAAGCTTTCTTT; J gene: TRBJ1-1; clone size: NA; D gene: TRBD1; V gene: TRBV5-6
CDR3 protein: CASSIQGAGNTIYF; CDR3 DNA: TGTGCCAGCAGCATACAGGGGGCTGGAAACACCATATATTTT; J gene: TRBJ1-3; clone size: NA; D gene: NA; V gene: TRBV21-1
CDR3 protein: CATSRGTTDTQYF; CDR3 DNA: TGTGCCACCAGCAGAGGGACAACAGATACGCAGTATTTT; J gene: TRBJ2-3; clone size: NA; D gene: NA; V gene: TRBV15
CDR3 protein: CASSSVSSQETQYF; CDR3 DNA: TGTGCCAGTAGTAGTGTGAGTTCACAAGAGACCCAGTACTTC; J gene: TRBJ2-5; clone size: NA; D gene: NA; V gene: TRBV19
CDR3 protein: CASSFRESGNVTPLHF; CDR3 DNA: TGTGCCAGCAGCTTCCGAGAGTCGGGGAATGTGACACCCCTCCACTTT; J gene: TRBJ1-6; clone size: NA; D gene: NA; V gene: TRBV11-2
CDR3 protein: CASSQDPNTEAFF; CDR3 DNA: TGCGCCAGCAGCCAGGACCCGAACACTGAAGCTTTCTTT; J gene: TRBJ1-1; clone size: NA; D gene: NA; V gene: TRBV5-1
CDR3 protein: CASSAAGDTEAFF; CDR3 DNA: TGCGCCAGCTCGGCTGCCGGGGACACTGAAGCTTTCTTT; J gene: TRBJ1-1; clone size: NA; D gene: NA; V gene: TRBV10-1
CDR3 protein: CATSGRAASTDTQYF; CDR3 DNA: TGTGCCACCAGCGGTCGGGCGGCTAGCACAGATACGCAGTATTTT; J gene: TRBJ2-3; clone size: NA; D gene: NA; V gene: TRBV15
CDR3 protein: CSVWDRAPYEQYF; CDR3 DNA: TGCAGCGTGTGGGACAGGGCTCCCTACGAGCAGTACTTC; J gene: TRBJ2-7; clone size: NA; D gene: TRBD1; V gene: TRBV29-1
CDR3 protein: CASSPGQSDNSPLHF; CDR3 DNA: TGTGCCAGCTCACCCGGACAATCCGATAATTCACCCCTCCACTTT; J gene: TRBJ1-6; clone size: NA; D gene: NA; V gene: TRBV18
CDR3 protein: CASSFKREGREDTQYF; CDR3 DNA: TGTGCCAGCAGTTTTAAACGGGAGGGCCGAGAAGATACGCAGTATTTT; J gene: TRBJ2-3; clone size: NA; D gene: TRBD2; V gene: TRBV13
CDR3 protein: CAWSRDRGDEQYF; CDR3 DNA: TGTGCCTGGAGCCGGGACAGGGGCGACGAGCAGTACTTC; J gene: TRBJ2-7; clone size: NA; D gene: TRBD1; V gene: TRBV30
CDR3 protein: CASSEGGTYSGNTIYF; CDR3 DNA: TGTGCCAGCAGTGAAGGTGGGACATACTCTGGAAACACCATATATTTT; J gene: TRBJ1-3; clone size: NA; D gene: NA; V gene: TRBV6-1
CDR3 protein: CSATSNNEQFF; CDR3 DNA: TGCAGTGCTACTAGCAACAATGAGCAGTTCTTC; J gene: TRBJ2-1; clone size: NA; D gene: NA; V gene: TRBV20-1
CDR3 protein: CASSPRIAGETDTQYF; CDR3 DNA: TGTGCCAGCTCACCACGAATAGCGGGAGAGACAGATACGCAGTATTTT; J gene: TRBJ2-3; clone size: NA; D gene: TRBD2; V gene: TRBV18
CDR3 protein: CASSLRGPEREAFF; CDR3 DNA: TGTGCCAGCAGCTTACGGGGCCCAGAGAGAGAAGCTTTCTTT; J gene: TRBJ1-1; clone size: NA; D gene: NA; V gene: TRBV7-9
CDR3 protein: CATGTISSGANVLTF; CDR3 DNA: TGTGCCACTGGGACAATTAGCTCTGGGGCCAACGTCCTGACTTTC; J gene: TRBJ2-6; clone size: NA; D gene: NA; V gene: TRBV19
CDR3 protein: CASSLGLAGQETQYF; CDR3 DNA: TGTGCCAGCAGCTTAGGGCTAGCGGGACAAGAGACCCAGTACTTC; J gene: TRBJ2-5; clone size: NA; D gene: TRBD2; V gene: TRBV11-3
CDR3 protein: CAISDGLLAGGPGETQYF; CDR3 DNA: TGTGCCATCAGTGATGGGCTACTAGCGGGAGGGCCGGGAGAGACCCAGTACTTC; J gene: TRBJ2-5; clone size: NA; D gene: TRBD2; V gene: TRBV10-3
CDR3 protein: CASRRTGQETQYF; CDR3 DNA: TGCGCCAGCAGACGGACAGGGCAAGAGACCCAGTACTTC; J gene: TRBJ2-5; clone size: NA; D gene: TRBD1; V gene: TRBV4-1
CDR3 protein: CASSQEEGKWQFF; CDR3 DNA: TGTGCCAGCAGCCAAGAGGAGGGCAAATGGCAGTTCTTC; J gene: TRBJ2-1; clone size: NA; D gene: NA; V gene: TRBV4-2
CDR3 protein: CASSFGQGSYNEQFF; CDR3 DNA: TGTGCCAGCAGCTTCGGACAGGGGAGTTACAATGAGCAGTTCTTC; J gene: TRBJ2-1; clone size: once; D gene: TRBD1; V gene: TRBV11-2
CDR3 protein: CASSLSELYEQYF; CDR3 DNA: TGTGCCAGCAGCCTCAGTGAGCTCTACGAGCAGTACTTC; J gene: TRBJ2-7; clone size: NA; D gene: NA; V gene: TRBV11-3
CDR3 protein: CASSLGQYARGNTIYF; CDR3 DNA: TGTGCCAGCAGCTTGGGACAGTATGCCAGAGGAAACACCATATATTTT; J gene: TRBJ1-3; clone size: NA; D gene: TRBD1; V gene: TRBV7-9
CDR3 protein: CASSIAQGASYEQYF; CDR3 DNA: TGTGCCAGTAGTATAGCCCAGGGGGCGAGCTACGAGCAGTACTTC; J gene: TRBJ2-7; clone size: NA; D gene: TRBD1; V gene: TRBV19
CDR3 protein: CASSFGQGAGETQYF; CDR3 DNA: TGCGCCAGCAGCTTCGGACAGGGGGCCGGTGAGACCCAGTACTTC; J gene: TRBJ2-5; clone size: NA; D gene: TRBD1; V gene: TRBV5-1
CDR3 protein: CASSIEVSPQDRATGELFF; CDR3 DNA: TGTGCCAGTAGTATAGAAGTGTCCCCCCAGGACCGCGCCACCGGGGAGCTGTTTTTT; J gene: TRBJ2-2; clone size: once; D gene: NA; V gene: TRBV19
CDR3 protein: CASSLAQNTEAFF; CDR3 DNA: TGTGCCAGCAGCTTAGCACAGAACACTGAAGCTTTCTTT; J gene: TRBJ1-1; clone size: NA; D gene: NA; V gene: TRBV7-3
CDR3 protein: CASSQEWGGVYEQYF; CDR3 DNA: TGCGCCAGCAGCCAAGAGTGGGGAGGGGTCTACGAGCAGTACTTC; J gene: TRBJ2-7; clone size: NA; D gene: TRBD2; V gene: TRBV4-1
CDR3 protein: CASGQNEKLFF; CDR3 DNA: TGTGCCAGCGGCCAGAATGAAAAACTGTTTTTT; J gene: TRBJ1-4; clone size: NA; D gene: NA; V gene: TRBV6-6
CDR3 protein: CASSQDGTGLVSGNQPQHF; CDR3 DNA: TGTGCCAGCAGCCAAGATGGGACAGGGCTAGTGAGTGGCAATCAGCCCCAGCATTTT; J gene: TRBJ1-5; clone size: NA; D gene: TRBD1; V gene: TRBV4-2
CDR3 protein: CASSGLGGGFLDTQYF; CDR3 DNA: TGTGCCAGCAGCGGCTTGGGAGGGGGCTTTTTAGATACGCAGTATTTT; J gene: TRBJ2-3; clone size: NA; D gene: NA; V gene: TRBV5-4
CDR3 protein: CASSLSGGTTYNEQFF; CDR3 DNA: TGTGCCAGCAGCTTATCTGGTGGGACTACTTACAATGAGCAGTTCTTC; J gene: TRBJ2-1; clone size: NA; D gene: TRBD2; V gene: TRBV7-2
CDR3 protein: CASSEQFF; CDR3 DNA: TGTGCCAGCAGTGAGCAGTTCTTC; J gene: TRBJ2-1; clone size: NA; D gene: NA; V gene: TRBV2
CDR3 protein: CASSLDGPNQPQHF; CDR3 DNA: TGTGCCAGCAGCTTAGACGGTCCCAATCAGCCCCAGCATTTT; J gene: TRBJ1-5; clone size: NA; D gene: NA; V gene: TRBV5-4
CDR3 protein: CASSLQGASTDTQYF; CDR3 DNA: TGTGCCAGCAGCCTTCAGGGTGCTAGCACAGATACGCAGTATTTT; J gene: TRBJ2-3; clone size: NA; D gene: NA; V gene: TRBV7-9
CDR3 protein: CASSPQTGTKYF; CDR3 DNA: TGTGCCAGCAGCCCGCAGACAGGGACTAAGTATTTT; J gene: TRBJ2-3; clone size: NA; D gene: NA; V gene: TRBV11-3
CDR3 protein: CASSSSVEQFF; CDR3 DNA: TGTGCCAGCAGTTCTAGCGTGGAGCAGTTCTTC; J gene: TRBJ2-1; clone size: NA; D gene: NA; V gene: TRBV28
CDR3 protein: CASSLDTSATYEQYF; CDR3 DNA: TGTGCCAGCAGCTTAGATACTAGCGCGACCTACGAGCAGTACTTC; J gene: TRBJ2-7; clone size: NA; D gene: TRBD2; V gene: TRBV7-9
CDR3 protein: CSAREAEKLFF; CDR3 DNA: TGCAGTGCTAGAGAGGCGGAAAAACTGTTTTTT; J gene: TRBJ1-4; clone size: NA; D gene: NA; V gene: TRBV20-1
CDR3 protein: CASGGGNSGNTIYF; CDR3 DNA: TGTGCCAGCGGAGGGGGAAACTCTGGAAACACCATATATTTT; J gene: TRBJ1-3; clone size: NA; D gene: NA; V gene: TRBV2
CDR3 protein: CASSLGAGTSNTGELFF; CDR3 DNA: TGCGCCAGCAGCTTGGGGGCGGGAACTTCGAACACCGGGGAGCTGTTTTTT; J gene: TRBJ2-2; clone size: once; D gene: NA; V gene: TRBV5-1
CDR3 protein: CASSPPGSTDTQYF; CDR3 DNA: TGTGCCAGCTCACCACCGGGCAGCACAGATACGCAGTATTTT; J gene: TRBJ2-3; clone size: NA; D gene: NA; V gene: TRBV18
CDR3 protein: CASSPLAYSGNTIYF; CDR3 DNA: TGTGCCAGCAGTCCCCTTGCATACTCTGGAAACACCATATATTTT; J gene: TRBJ1-3; clone size: NA; D gene: NA; V gene: TRBV11-2
CDR3 protein: CASSLGGYEQYF; CDR3 DNA: TGCGCCAGCAGCTTAGGGGGCTACGAGCAGTACTTC; J gene: TRBJ2-7; clone size: NA; D gene: NA; V gene: TRBV5-1
CDR3 protein: CASKDNTDTQYF; CDR3 DNA: TGTGCCAGCAAGGACAACACAGATACGCAGTATTTT; J gene: TRBJ2-3; clone size: NA; D gene: NA; V gene: TRBV6-5
CDR3 protein: CASSQSPGLQPQHF; CDR3 DNA: TGTGCCAGCAGCCAAAGCCCCGGTCTTCAGCCCCAGCATTTT; J gene: TRBJ1-5; clone size: NA; D gene: NA; V gene: TRBV14
CDR3 protein: CASSALRRTNEKLFF; CDR3 DNA: TGTGCCAGCAGCGCCCTACGGAGGACTAATGAAAAACTGTTTTTT; J gene: TRBJ1-4; clone size: once; D gene: NA; V gene: TRBV11-1
CDR3 protein: CASSKTGGAGYGYTF; CDR3 DNA: TGTGCCAGCAGCAAAACAGGGGGCGCAGGCTATGGCTACACCTTC; J gene: TRBJ1-2; clone size: NA; D gene: TRBD1; V gene: TRBV7-2
CDR3 protein: CASSKDRSTDTQYF; CDR3 DNA: TGTGCCAGCAGCAAGGACAGGAGCACAGATACGCAGTATTTT; J gene: TRBJ2-3; clone size: NA; D gene: TRBD1; V gene: TRBV7-3
CDR3 protein: CAWIRDRRAFF; CDR3 DNA: TGTGCCTGGATTCGGGACAGGAGAGCTTTCTTT; J gene: TRBJ1-1; clone size: NA; D gene: TRBD1; V gene: TRBV30